A selection of T cell receptor beta chains follows, all from one sample in a study of Graves' ophthalmopathy and Graves' hyperthyroidism. TCRdb itself ran the multiplex PCR reads through MiXCR, one entry per CDR3 protein. The sample carries around 1,000,000 distinct CDR3 sequences, roughly 35% recorded once. Sequenced input: peripheral blood or thyroid tissue (not recorded which). Source of these receptors: an adult man with Graves' hyperthyroidism. CDR3s include the opening cysteine and the closing phenylalanine or tryptophan. Fields, in order: CDR3 protein, J gene, clone size, V gene. Clone sizes are given selectively: once, few, many, or a class where the clone is expanded.

CDR3 protein: CASMDSYYEQYF
J gene: TRBJ2-7
clone size: .
V gene: TRBV2

CDR3 protein: CSARADRVGKTQYF
J gene: TRBJ2-5
clone size: few
V gene: TRBV20-1

CDR3 protein: CASSVEGDLDEQYF
J gene: TRBJ2-7
clone size: many
V gene: TRBV9

CDR3 protein: CASSSGPPSAGIYEQYF
J gene: TRBJ2-7
clone size: .
V gene: TRBV7-9

CDR3 protein: CASSLGGADGTEAFF
J gene: TRBJ1-1
clone size: many
V gene: TRBV5-1

CDR3 protein: CASSVAEGPDYEQYF
J gene: TRBJ2-7
clone size: .
V gene: TRBV9

CDR3 protein: CATSSSNGEQYF
J gene: TRBJ2-7
clone size: many
V gene: TRBV15

CDR3 protein: CASTGDVRNSPLHF
J gene: TRBJ1-6
clone size: many
V gene: TRBV19

CDR3 protein: CASKEQDYQETQYF
J gene: TRBJ2-5
clone size: few
V gene: TRBV2

CDR3 protein: CASNTWDRGIETQYF
J gene: TRBJ2-5
clone size: .
V gene: TRBV2

CDR3 protein: CSPLNQALWGYTF
J gene: TRBJ1-2
clone size: many
V gene: TRBV29-1

CDR3 protein: CASSWGTEATQYF
J gene: TRBJ2-5
clone size: few
V gene: TRBV7-8

CDR3 protein: CASSEAPTGGVNTGELFF
J gene: TRBJ2-2
clone size: few
V gene: TRBV2

CDR3 protein: CASSLIIAQETQYF
J gene: TRBJ2-5
clone size: .
V gene: TRBV9

CDR3 protein: CASSLASGKIEQYF
J gene: TRBJ2-7
clone size: many
V gene: TRBV11-2

CDR3 protein: CASRMSTEAFF
J gene: TRBJ1-1
clone size: .
V gene: TRBV19

CDR3 protein: CASSQRTGLGELFF
J gene: TRBJ2-2
clone size: many
V gene: TRBV7-9

CDR3 protein: CASSPRQGRDTEAFF
J gene: TRBJ1-1
clone size: many
V gene: TRBV11-2

CDR3 protein: CASSGVGAGELFF
J gene: TRBJ2-2
clone size: many
V gene: TRBV12-3/TRBV12-4

CDR3 protein: CSVDLGEVTEAFF
J gene: TRBJ1-1
clone size: many
V gene: TRBV29-1

CDR3 protein: CATSRDRGFEETQYF
J gene: TRBJ2-5
clone size: .
V gene: TRBV15

CDR3 protein: CASRERREETQYF
J gene: TRBJ2-5
clone size: few
V gene: TRBV6-2/TRBV6-3

CDR3 protein: CASSEPRKGGESGELFF
J gene: TRBJ2-2
clone size: .
V gene: TRBV25-1

CDR3 protein: CASFRGQGPNEKLFF
J gene: TRBJ1-4
clone size: few
V gene: TRBV6-1

CDR3 protein: CAWSVQGLYGYTF
J gene: TRBJ1-2
clone size: .
V gene: TRBV30

CDR3 protein: CATGAGDQETQYF
J gene: TRBJ2-5
clone size: many
V gene: TRBV24-1

CDR3 protein: CAWSDRDKETQYF
J gene: TRBJ2-5
clone size: few
V gene: TRBV30

CDR3 protein: CSARDMDSWINYGYTF
J gene: TRBJ1-2
clone size: many
V gene: TRBV20-1

CDR3 protein: CASSLEPAATNTGELFF
J gene: TRBJ2-2
clone size: .
V gene: TRBV7-2